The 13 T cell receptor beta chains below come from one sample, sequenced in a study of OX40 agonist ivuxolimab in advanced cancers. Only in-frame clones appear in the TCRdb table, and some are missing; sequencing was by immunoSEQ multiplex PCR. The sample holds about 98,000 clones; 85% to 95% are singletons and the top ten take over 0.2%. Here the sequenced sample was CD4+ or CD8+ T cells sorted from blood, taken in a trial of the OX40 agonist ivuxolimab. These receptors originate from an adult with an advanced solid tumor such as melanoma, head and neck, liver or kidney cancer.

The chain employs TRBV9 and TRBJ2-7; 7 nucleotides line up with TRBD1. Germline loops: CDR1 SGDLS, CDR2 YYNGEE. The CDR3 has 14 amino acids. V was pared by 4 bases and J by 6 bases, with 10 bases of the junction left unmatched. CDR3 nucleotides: TGTGCCAGCAGCCTATCGGACAGGATGGGCGAGCAGTACGTC. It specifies CASSLSDRMGEQYV.

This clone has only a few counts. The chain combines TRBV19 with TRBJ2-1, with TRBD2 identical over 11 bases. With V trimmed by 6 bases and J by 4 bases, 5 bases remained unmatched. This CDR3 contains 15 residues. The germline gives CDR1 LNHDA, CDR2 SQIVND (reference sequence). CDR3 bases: TGTGCCAGTAGGGAAATAGCGGGGGGGTACAATGAGCAGTTCTTC. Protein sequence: CASREIAGGYNEQFF.

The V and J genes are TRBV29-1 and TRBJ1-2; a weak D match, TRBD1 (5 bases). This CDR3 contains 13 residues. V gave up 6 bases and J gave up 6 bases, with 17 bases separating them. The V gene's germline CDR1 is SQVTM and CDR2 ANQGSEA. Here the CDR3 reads CSVVNSGIHGYTF. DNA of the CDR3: TGCAGCGTCGTGAATTCAGGGATACATGGCTACACCTTC.

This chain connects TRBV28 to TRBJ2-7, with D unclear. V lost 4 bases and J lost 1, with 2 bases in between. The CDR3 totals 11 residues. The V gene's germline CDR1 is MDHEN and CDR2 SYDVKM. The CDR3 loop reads CASSWSYEQYF. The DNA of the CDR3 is TGTGCCAGCAGTTGGTCCTACGAGCAGTACTTC.

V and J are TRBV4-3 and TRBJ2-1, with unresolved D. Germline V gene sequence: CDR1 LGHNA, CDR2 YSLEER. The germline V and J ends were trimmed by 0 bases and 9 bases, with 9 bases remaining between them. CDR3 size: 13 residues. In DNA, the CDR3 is TGCGCCAGCAGCCAAGATACGAAGTTTGAGCAGTTCTTC. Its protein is CASSQDTKFEQFF.

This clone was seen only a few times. The DNA of the CDR3 is TGTGCCAGCAGTCCCAGGGTTGATTCACCCCTCCACTTT. It is translated as CASSPRVDSPLHF. The chain combines TRBV6-4 with TRBJ1-6; TRBD1 is a possible D gene (5 bases). Germline assignment: CDR1 MRHNA and CDR2 SNTAGT. Trimming removed 5 bases from V and 8 bases from J, with 10 bases in between. CDR3 length: 13 residues.

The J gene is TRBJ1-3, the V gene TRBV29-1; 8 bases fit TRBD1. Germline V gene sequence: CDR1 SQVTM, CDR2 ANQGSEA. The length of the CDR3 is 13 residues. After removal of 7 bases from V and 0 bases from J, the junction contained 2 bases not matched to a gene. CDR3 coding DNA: TGCAGCGGGGGACAGGACTCTGGAAACACCATATATTTT. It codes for CSGGQDSGNTIYF.

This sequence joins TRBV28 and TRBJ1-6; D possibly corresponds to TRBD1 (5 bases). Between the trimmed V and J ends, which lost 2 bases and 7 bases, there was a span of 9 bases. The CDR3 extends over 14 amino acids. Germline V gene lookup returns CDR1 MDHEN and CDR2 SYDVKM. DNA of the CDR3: TGTGCCAGCAGTTTAGTGACAGCAAATTCACCCCTCCACTTT. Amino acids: CASSLVTANSPLHF. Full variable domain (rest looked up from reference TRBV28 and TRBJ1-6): DVKVTQSSRYLVKRTGEKVFLECVQDMDHENMFWYRQDPGLGLRLIYFSYDVKMKEKGDIPEGYSVSREKKERFSLILESASTNQTSMYLCASSLVTANSPLHFGNGTRLTVT.

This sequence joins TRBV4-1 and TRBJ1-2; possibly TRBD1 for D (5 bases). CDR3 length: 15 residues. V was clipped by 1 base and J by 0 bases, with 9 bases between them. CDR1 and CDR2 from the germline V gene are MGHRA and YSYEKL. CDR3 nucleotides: TGCGCCAGCAGCCAAGGTCAGGGCCCTAACTATGGCTACACCTTC. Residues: CASSQGQGPNYGYTF.

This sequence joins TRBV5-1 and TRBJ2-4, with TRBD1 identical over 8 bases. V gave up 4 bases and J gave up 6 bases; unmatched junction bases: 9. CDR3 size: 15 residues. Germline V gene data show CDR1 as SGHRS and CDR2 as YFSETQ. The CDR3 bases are TGCGCCAGCAGCACCCAGGGGGCCGATGGAAACATTCAGTACTTC. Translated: CASSTQGADGNIQYF.

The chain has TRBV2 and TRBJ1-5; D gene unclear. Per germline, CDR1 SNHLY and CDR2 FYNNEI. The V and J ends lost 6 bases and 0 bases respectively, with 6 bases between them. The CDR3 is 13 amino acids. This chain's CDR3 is CASRENSNQPQHF. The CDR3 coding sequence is TGTGCCAGCAGGGAGAATAGCAATCAGCCCCAGCATTTT.

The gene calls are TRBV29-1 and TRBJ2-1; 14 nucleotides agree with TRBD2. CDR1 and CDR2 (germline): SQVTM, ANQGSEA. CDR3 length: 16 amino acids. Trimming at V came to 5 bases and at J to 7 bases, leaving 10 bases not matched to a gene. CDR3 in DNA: TGCAGCGTTAAACGACTAGCGGGGGGGCCTCAGAATGAGCAGTTCTTC. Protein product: CSVKRLAGGPQNEQFF.

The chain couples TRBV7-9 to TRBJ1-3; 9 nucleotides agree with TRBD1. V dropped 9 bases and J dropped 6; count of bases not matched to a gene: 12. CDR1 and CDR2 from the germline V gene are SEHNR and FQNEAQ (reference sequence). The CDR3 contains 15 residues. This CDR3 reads CASSPGTGIQNTIYF. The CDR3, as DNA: TGTGCCAGTTCGCCCGGGACAGGGATCCAAAACACCATATATTTT.